This entry concerns a single TCR beta chain. Sequencing used immunoSEQ multiplex PCR; TCRdb keeps in-frame clones, though not all of them. Of 110,000 or so clones in the sample, around 90% are singletons; the top ten hold 8.4%. This sample was taken from a study of identifying expanded T cells in peripheral blood. The CDR3 is made up of 14 amino acids. The V gene lost 1 base and the J gene lost 6 bases, with 9 bases spanning the gap. Germline V gene data show CDR1 as KGHSH and CDR2 as LQKENI. The sequenced sample consisted of blood. This clonotype originated in a person aged 18 to 75 in good health. The rearrangement uses TRBV18 and TRBJ2-2; D possibly matches TRBD1 or TRBD2 (5 bases each). CDR3 in DNA: TGTGCCAGCTCACCACAGAGGGGCCCCGGGGAGCTGTTTTTT. Translation gives CASSPQRGPGELFF.